The rows below give T cell receptor beta chains drawn from one sample of a study of preoperative IRX-2 immunotherapy in early breast cancer. The data were produced by immunoSEQ multiplex PCR, yet TCRdb's version contains in-frame clones alone and is incomplete. The sample yields roughly 99,000 clones, roughly 88% seen once. Sequencing used tumor tissue, obtained after IRX-2 immunotherapy. These receptors were collected from a human donor with breast cancer. Each CDR3 is given with its conserved first and last residue. D genes are given only for firm matches. Rows may omit the clone size; those that give it use once, few, many or a size class.

len	v_gene	j_gene	abundance	d_gene	CDR3aa	CDR3nt
14	TRBV6-7	TRBJ1-4	-	-	CATTLLITNEKLFF	TGTGCCACCACCCTCTTGATAACTAATGAAAAACTGTTTTTT
20	TRBV10-3	TRBJ1-2	-	TRBD1	CAISEMLGGEGAEASSGYTF	TGTGCCATCAGTGAGATGTTAGGGGGAGAGGGGGCTGAGGCGAGCTCTGGCTACACCTTC
14	TRBV7-1	TRBJ1-5	-	-	CASSFGTTNQPQHF	TGTGCCAGCAGCTTCGGGACCACCAATCAGCCCCAGCATTTT
17	TRBV7-1	TRBJ2-2	few	TRBD1	CASSLDGTARSGGELFF	TGTGCCAGCAGCTTAGACGGGACAGCGAGGTCTGGCGGGGAGCTGTTTTTT
17	TRBV15	TRBJ1-4	-	-	CATSRDLDTGFREKLFF	TGTGCCACCAGCAGAGATCTGGACACGGGGTTTCGTGAAAAACTGTTTTTT
16	TRBV6-8	TRBJ1-5	-	-	CASRKRRTDSNQPQHF	TGTGCCAGCAGGAAACGTCGGACGGATAGCAATCAGCCCCAGCATTTT
15	TRBV29-1	TRBJ1-2	-	TRBD1	CSIVPFTGAAYGYTF	TGCAGCATCGTACCGTTCACAGGGGCCGCCTATGGCTACACCTTC
16	TRBV7-1	TRBJ2-5	-	TRBD1	CASSSQKKTGVETQYF	TGTGCCAGCAGCTCCCAGAAGAAGACAGGGGTTGAGACCCAGTACTTC
15	TRBV23-1	TRBJ1-4	-	-	CASSLEWGTNEKLFF	TGCGCCAGCAGCTTGGAATGGGGTACTAATGAAAAACTGTTTTTT
14	TRBV9	TRBJ1-1	-	-	CASSLGRLNTEAFF	TGTGCCAGCAGTTTGGGACGTCTGAACACTGAAGCTTTCTTT
14	TRBV11-1	TRBJ2-7	-	TRBD2	CASSPGTKTYEQYF	TGTGCCAGCAGCCCTGGGACTAAGACCTACGAGCAGTACTTC
16	TRBV1	TRBJ2-5	-	-	CASSQDEGSRRETQYF	TGCGCCAGCAGCCAAGATGAGGGTTCCCGACGGGAGACCCAGTACTTC
14	TRBV25-1	TRBJ2-3	many	TRBD2	CASSVGGVMDTQYF	TGTGCCAGCAGTGTCGGGGGGGTAATGGATACGCAGTATTTT
12	TRBV30	TRBJ2-7	-	-	CAWSVNGYEQYF	TGTGCCTGGAGTGTAAACGGGTACGAGCAGTACTTC
15	TRBV6-8	TRBJ2-5	once	TRBD2	CAIDDPLAGGETQYF	TGTGCCATCGATGACCCACTAGCGGGGGGAGAGACCCAGTACTTC
14	TRBV7-1	TRBJ1-4	once	TRBD1	CASSSSTGGEKLFF	TGTGCCAGCAGCTCCTCGACAGGGGGAGAAAAACTGTTTTTT
13	TRBV30	TRBJ2-3	-	-	CAWNIIRADTQYF	TGTGCCTGGAACATAATCCGAGCAGATACGCAGTATTTT
14	TRBV5-1	TRBJ1-4	once	-	CASSLGTGKKELFF	TGCGCCAGCAGCTTAGGGACCGGCAAAAAAGAACTGTTTTTT
15	TRBV19	TRBJ1-1	once	-	CASSLSFRGHTGAFF	TGTGCCAGTAGTCTCAGCTTCAGGGGCCATACAGGAGCTTTCTTT
18	TRBV5-1	TRBJ2-1	-	TRBD2	CASSLAPKTSGSGSEQFF	TGCGCCAGCAGCTTGGCCCCAAAGACTAGCGGGAGTGGCAGTGAGCAGTTCTTC
15	TRBV19	TRBJ2-7	-	-	CASSIGDPMRNEQYF	TGTGCCAGTAGTATAGGGGATCCCATGCGAAACGAGCAGTACTTC
13	TRBV6-8	TRBJ1-5	few	-	CASSSRVGQPQHF	TGTGCCAGCAGTTCCAGGGTCGGGCAGCCCCAGCATTTT
15	TRBV19	TRBJ2-3	-	TRBD2	CASKSAGGLTDTQYF	TGTGCCAGTAAATCAGCGGGGGGGCTCACAGATACGCAGTATTTT
16	TRBV5-1	TRBJ1-4	-	TRBD1	CASSLGGQASTEKLFF	TGCGCCAGCAGCTTGGGAGGACAGGCTTCCACTGAAAAACTGTTTTTT
15	TRBV11-1	TRBJ2-1	-	-	CASSVGHFSYNEQFF	TGTGCCAGCAGCGTGGGACACTTCTCCTACAATGAGCAGTTCTTC
13	TRBV19	TRBJ2-3	-	-	CASSPIGGDTQYF	TGTGCCAGTAGCCCTATAGGGGGAGATACGCAGTATTTT
16	TRBV11-3	TRBJ2-6	-	-	CASSAIQSSGANVLTF	TGTGCCAGCAGCGCTATACAGAGCTCTGGGGCCAACGTCCTGACTTTC
15	TRBV6-8	TRBJ2-1	-	-	CAISGAVSSYNEQFF	TGTGCCATCAGTGGAGCCGTTTCCTCCTACAATGAGCAGTTCTTC
15	TRBV7-7	TRBJ1-1	-	-	CASSLFSRMNTEAFF	TGTGCCAGCAGCTTGTTTTCCCGGATGAACACTGAAGCTTTCTTT
15	TRBV1	TRBJ1-1	-	-	CASSHGTGANTEAFF	TGCGCCAGCAGCCACGGGACAGGGGCCAACACTGAAGCTTTCTTT
16	TRBV9	TRBJ1-2	few	TRBD1	CASSVSITRGTEGYTF	TGTGCCAGCAGCGTATCCATTACCAGGGGGACGGAGGGCTACACCTTC
14	TRBV5-1	TRBJ2-7	-	-	CASSSRDASAEQYF	TGCGCCAGCAGCTCCCGGGACGCCTCAGCCGAGCAGTACTTC
13	TRBV29-1	TRBJ1-2	once	-	CSVEEIRGAGYTF	TGCAGCGTTGAAGAGATACGCGGGGCTGGCTACACCTTC
16	TRBV6-8	TRBJ1-4	-	-	CASSPRVTQGKEKLFF	TGTGCCAGCAGTCCCCGAGTGACTCAGGGAAAGGAAAAACTGTTTTTT
13	TRBV18	TRBJ2-3	-	-	CASSTGVTDTQYF	TGTGCCAGCTCCACCGGGGTCACAGATACGCAGTATTTT